These 21 T cell receptor beta chains were all obtained from the same sample, sequenced in a study of beta chain features in type 1 diabetes. Study conclusions and caveats: People with Type 1 diabetes carried modestly yet significantly shorter TCRB CDR3s in all four CD4+ subsets.

Expressed TCRB transcripts were sequenced, since all the RNA that had been isolated was reverse transcribed. TCRdb's table, derived via immunoSEQ multiplex PCR, lists solely in-frame clones and lacks some. Of about 240,000 clones detected, 11% to 15% appear once; the ten largest clones hold 0.015% to 0.02%. These receptors have no identified antigens. Input material: naive CD4+ T cells from blood. These TCRs come from a man aged 25 to 40 with type 1 diabetes.

This clone has a handful of counts. The V call is TRBV2, the J call TRBJ2-3; D gene uncertain. Germline lookup yields CDR1 SNHLY and CDR2 FYNNEI. This CDR3 is 14 amino acids long. Deletions cut 4 bases from V and 1 base from J, with 9 bases between. The CDR3 loop is CASSGGRRTDTQYF. Written as DNA, the CDR3 is TGTGCCAGCAGTGGCGGCAGACGCACAGATACGCAGTATTTT. Together with reference TRBV2 and TRBJ2-3, the CDR3 gives the full variable domain: EPEVTQTPSHQVTQMGQEVILRCVPISNHLYFYWYRQILGQKVEFLVSFYNNEISEKSEIFDDQFSVERPDGSNFTLKIRSTKLEDSAMYFCASSGGRRTDTQYFGPGTRLTVL.

This clone was recorded a few times. This sequence joins TRBV6-5 and TRBJ1-1; no definite D call. CDR1 and CDR2 from the germline V gene are MNHEY and SVGAGI. Trimming took off 0 bases at V and 1 base at J, with 9 bases between the two ends. CDR3 length equals 15 residues. The CDR3 reads CASSYSWQKNTEAFF. CDR3 nucleotides: TGTGCCAGCAGTTACTCGTGGCAGAAGAACACTGAAGCTTTCTTT.

The genes are TRBV5-1 and TRBJ2-1; TRBD2 aligns across 11 bases. The length of the CDR3 is 18 residues. After removal of 4 bases from V and 0 bases from J, the junction contained 9 bases not matched to a gene. Germline V gene sequence: CDR1 SGHRS, CDR2 YFSETQ. CDR3 DNA: TGCGCCAGCAGCGCCGATAGCGGGAGGGCCAGCTCCTACAATGAGCAGTTCTTC. This gives the protein CASSADSGRASSYNEQFF. The whole variable domain, filled in from reference TRBV5-1 and TRBJ2-1, reads KAGVTQTPRYLIKTRGQQVTLSCSPISGHRSVSWYQQTPGQGLQFLFEYFSETQRNKGNFPGRFSGRQFSNSRSEMNVSTLELGDSALYLCASSADSGRASSYNEQFFGPGTRLTVL.

This clone showed up just a few times. The genes are TRBV9 and TRBJ2-2, with D perhaps matching TRBD1 (7 bases). The V end lost 2 bases, the J end lost 7 bases, and 21 bases lay between the germline ends. The germline V gene encodes CDR1 SGDLS and CDR2 YYNGEE. CDR3 length: 17 amino acids. The CDR3 here is CASSVGWQGGDGGELFF. The CDR3 DNA sequence: TGTGCCAGCAGCGTCGGGTGGCAGGGGGGCGACGGCGGGGAGCTGTTTTTT.

This clone was counted a few times. The chain is built from TRBV19 and TRBJ2-3, with 11 positions matching TRBD2. V shed 5 bases, J shed 3 bases, and the junction held 4 bases outside the gene matches. The germline CDR1 and CDR2 sequences are LNHDA and SQIVND (reference sequence). This CDR3 region has 15 residues. The CDR3 nucleotides read TGTGCCAGTAGTCCGGGACTAGCGGTAACAGATACGCAGTATTTT. It translates to CASSPGLAVTDTQYF.

This clone was recorded a few times. The gene calls are TRBV4-2 and TRBJ2-7, with D possibly TRBD2 on 5 matching bases. This CDR3 is 16 amino acids long. The V end was cut by 1 base, the J end by 0 bases, with 13 bases between. Germline V gene sequence: CDR1 LGHNA, CDR2 YNFKEQ. The CDR3 DNA is TGTGCCAGCAGCCAAGCCACACTAGAGGCCTCCTACGAGCAGTACTTC. Its protein is CASSQATLEASYEQYF.

This clone turned up a few times. The CDR3 DNA follows: TGTGCCTGGAGTGTACTGGGGGGGGCAGGACAGCCCCAGCATTTT. Protein sequence: CAWSVLGGAGQPQHF. The chain employs TRBV30 and TRBJ1-5; D possibly corresponds to TRBD1 (6 bases). There are 15 residues in the CDR3. The V end lost 0 bases, the J end lost 7 bases, and 16 bases lay between the germline ends. Germline loops: CDR1 GTSNPN, CDR2 SVGIG (reference sequence).

The sample holds a few counts of this clone. This chain links TRBV19 with TRBJ2-5; TRBD1 might be the D (5 bases). Germline assignment: CDR1 LNHDA and CDR2 SQIVND (reference sequence). This CDR3 comprises 15 residues. V shed 0 bases and J shed 10 bases, with 18 bases lying between them. This chain's CDR3 is CASSIDPTDKRGQYF. Written as DNA, the CDR3 is TGTGCCAGTAGTATAGACCCGACGGACAAGAGAGGCCAGTACTTC.

For this clone: Other DNA sequences within the sample encode an identical CDR3. The chain uses TRBV20-1 and TRBJ2-7; D might be TRBD2 (5 bases). The CDR3 is 11 residues long. Trimming cost V 5 bases and J 4 bases, with 9 bases left between them. In germline, CDR1 is DFQATT, CDR2 SNEGSKA (reference sequence). The CDR3 here is CSALDSYEQYF. The CDR3 DNA reads TGCAGTGCTTTGGACTCGTACGAGCAGTACTTC.

The table lists this clone with a few counts. The rearrangement joins TRBV5-6 to TRBJ1-6; 10 bases align to TRBD1. CDR1 SGHDT and CDR2 YYEEEE come from the germline V gene. The CDR3 has 15 residues. With V trimmed by 4 bases and J by 9 bases, 7 bases remained unmatched. The DNA for the CDR3 is TGTGCCAGCAGCCCGGGACAGGGGTTGGCTTCACCCCTCCACTTT. It codes for CASSPGQGLASPLHF.

The chain employs TRBV6-6 and TRBJ2-1; 13 nucleotides line up with TRBD2. The V segment lost 7 bases and the J segment 7 bases; nucleotides outside the gene matches: 7. The CDR3 covers 15 residues. CDR1 is MNHNY and CDR2 is SVGAGI in the germline V gene (reference sequence). CDR3 sequence: CASTRLAGGANEQFF. Written as DNA, the CDR3 is TGTGCCAGCACAAGACTAGCGGGGGGTGCGAATGAGCAGTTCTTC.

This sequence joins TRBV29-1 and TRBJ1-2; D ambiguous. Trimming pared 4 bases from V and 3 bases from J, leaving 9 bases between. There are 12 residues in the CDR3. The germline V gene has CDR1 SQVTM and CDR2 ANQGSEA. The CDR3 coding sequence is TGCAGCGTTGTGGTCAGTGACTATGGCTACACCTTC. Translating gives CSVVVSDYGYTF.

This clone was recorded a few times. The rearrangement uses TRBV10-3 and TRBJ2-2, with a possible D match to TRBD2 (6 bases). The germline V gene encodes CDR1 ENHRY and CDR2 SYGVKD. CDR3 length equals 12 residues. Trimming took off 10 bases at V and 6 bases at J, with 12 bases between the two ends. CDR3 nucleotides: TGTGCCACCTCTTTAGCGGCCGGGGAGCTGTTTTTT. Translated, it gives CATSLAAGELFF.

The V gene is TRBV4-1, the J gene TRBJ2-7; 8 bases map to TRBD2. This CDR3 is built from 16 residues. Trimming removed 0 bases from V and 0 bases from J; junction bases left unmatched: 4. Germline V lookup: CDR1 MGHRA, CDR2 YSYEKL. The CDR3 loop is CASSQDGGGSSYEQYF. CDR3 nucleotide sequence: TGCGCCAGCAGCCAAGATGGCGGGGGGTCCTCCTACGAGCAGTACTTC.

This chain joins TRBV6-1 and TRBJ2-7; 7 bases line up with TRBD1. This CDR3 comprises 16 residues. The V gene's germline CDR1 is MNHNS and CDR2 SASEGT. V lost 4 bases, J lost 4 bases, and 13 bases stayed unmatched. The CDR3 is CASSAIFHGTEYEQYF. The CDR3 DNA reads as TGTGCCAGCAGTGCGATCTTCCACGGGACAGAGTACGAGCAGTACTTC.

The chain is built from TRBV2 and TRBJ1-4, with D perhaps matching TRBD1 (5 bases). V shed 6 bases and J shed 7 bases, with 12 bases lying between them. This CDR3 comprises 13 residues. Germline-derived CDR1 and CDR2 are SNHLY and FYNNEI. CDR3 sequence: CASSVDRGEKLFF. The CDR3, as DNA: TGTGCCAGCAGCGTAGACAGAGGTGAAAAACTGTTTTTT.

In this sample, this clone turned up a few times. J is TRBJ2-3 and V is TRBV5-1; 8 positions match TRBD2. Germline CDR1 SGHRS, CDR2 YFSETQ. The CDR3 loop spans 14 amino acids. Losses at the gene ends were 0 bases for V and 9 bases for J; bases not matched to a gene: 6. As DNA, the CDR3 is TGCGCCAGCAGCTTGGAAGGGGGACTAGACACGCAGTATTTT. Its protein product is CASSLEGGLDTQYF.

This clone has just a few counts. In DNA form, the CDR3 reads TGCAGCGTCCCCGGTGGCAGGGTAGGAGCACGGGCAGATACGCAGTATTTT. It is translated as CSVPGGRVGARADTQYF. This chain links TRBV29-1 with TRBJ2-3; the D gene is possibly TRBD1 (5 bases). V was pared by 6 bases and J by 4 bases, with 26 bases between. Germline V gene sequence: CDR1 SQVTM, CDR2 ANQGSEA. This CDR3 is built from 17 residues.

This clone appeared a few times. The rearrangement links TRBV29-1 to TRBJ1-2; D is perhaps TRBD1 (6 bases). This CDR3 comprises 15 residues. Germline assignment: CDR1 SQVTM and CDR2 ANQGSEA. V lost 6 bases and J 6 bases, leaving 23 bases between the germline ends. As DNA, the CDR3 is TGCAGCGTCCGAAATACGTATATGACAGGCAATGGCTACACCTTC. It yields the protein CSVRNTYMTGNGYTF. Filled out from reference TRBV29-1 and TRBJ1-2, the complete variable domain reads SAVISQKPSRDICQRGTSLTIQCQVDSQVTMMFWYRQQPGQSLTLIATANQGSEATYESGFVIDKFPISRPNLTFSTLTVSNMSPEDSSIYLCSVRNTYMTGNGYTFGSGTRLTVV.

This clone occurred a few times. This chain uses TRBV2 with TRBJ1-1; D is unresolved. V lost 0 bases and J lost 1, with 12 bases in between. Germline lookup yields CDR1 SNHLY and CDR2 FYNNEI. The CDR3 has 16 residues. The CDR3, as DNA: TGTGCCAGCAGTGAAGCGCTTCTTCGGGGGAACACTGAAGCTTTCTTT. Translation gives CASSEALLRGNTEAFF. Supplemented by reference TRBV2 and TRBJ1-1, the full variable domain reads EPEVTQTPSHQVTQMGQEVILRCVPISNHLYFYWYRQILGQKVEFLVSFYNNEISEKSEIFDDQFSVERPDGSNFTLKIRSTKLEDSAMYFCASSEALLRGNTEAFFGQGTRLTVV.

CDR3 sequence (DNA): TGTGCCAGCAGCTTCGTCGGGACTCAGGAGCAGTTCTTC. Residues: CASSFVGTQEQFF. The genes are TRBV11-2 and TRBJ2-1; a weak D match, TRBD2 (6 bases). The CDR3 is 13 amino acids. Germline loops: CDR1 SGHAT, CDR2 FQNNGV. Between the trimmed V and J ends, which lost 3 bases and 10 bases, there was a span of 13 bases.